Described below is a single T cell receptor beta chain sequence and its context. These data come from a study of shared clonotypes between healthy human individuals. Per the germline V gene, CDR1 is SEHNR and CDR2 is FQNEAQ (reference sequence). CDR3 length: 19 residues. J lost 5 bases, V lost 0 bases, and 15 bases had no gene match. Sequenced by immunoSEQ multiplex PCR; TCRdb stores in-frame clones only, minus some. Found here are millions of clones, roughly 96% of them singletons; the top ten hold 0.13%. The clonotype originates from a man younger than 35 in good health. Source material: naive CD4+ T cells sorted from blood. Indicated subset: CD45RA+ positively selected. This chain joins TRBV7-9 and TRBJ1-4, with 7 nucleotides matching TRBD1. The CDR3 is CASSLALIFGDRKNEKLFF. The CDR3 nucleotides read TGTGCCAGCAGCTTAGCGTTAATTTTTGGGGACAGAAAGAATGAAAAACTGTTTTTT.